This record looks at one TCR beta chain sequence and its context. As yet, its antigen is unknown. These data belong to a study of Tregs in tolerant kidney transplant recipients. Study information: Mixed chimerism was transient after nonmyeloablative marrow transplants from related graft donors.

Germline V gives CDR1 MNHEY, CDR2 SMNVEV (reference sequence). The ends were cut back, 6 bases at V and 7 bases at J, with 22 bases in the middle. This CDR3 region has 15 residues. Clones were sequenced by immunoSEQ multiplex PCR, and TCRdb holds only the in-frame ones, with some missing. The sample records tens of thousands of clones, 85% to 90% being singletons. Study-level points and caveats: The small number of patients limits these findings pending further validation. No direct test of biological reproducibility was done here.

Unstimulated regulatory T cells (CD4+CD25+CD127-), CD4+CD25- non-regulatory cells, CD4 and CD8 cells were FACS-sorted from thawed PBMCs. The sequencing used CD4+ T cells from blood, collected before the transplant. The source is a human donor who received a combined kidney and bone marrow transplant. The genes are TRBV27 and TRBJ2-7; D may be TRBD1 (6 bases). The CDR3 here is CASRQGVVDSREQYF. For the CDR3, the DNA is TGTGCCAGCAGACAGGGAGTGGTTGATTCTCGGGAGCAGTACTTC.